These T cell receptor beta chains were read from a single sample in a study of T cells after yellow fever vaccination. TCRdb reprocessed the 5' RACE reads with MiXCR, giving one entry per CDR3 protein. The sample has 110,000 to 150,000 distinct CDR3 sequences, under 7% seen once; the top ten hold approximately 0.61%. Material: CD4+ T cells sorted from PBMCs, obtained 10 days after the yellow fever booster vaccination. Receptors were obtained from a man aged 25-45 years who received the YFV17D yellow fever vaccine. The CDR3 runs from the conserved cysteine through the conserved F or W. The D gene is left open where the match is weak. Clone size is shown for a subset of rows, as once, few, many or a class of expanded clone.

j_call clone_size d_call v_call cdr3_nt cdr3_aa
TRBJ2-3 many TRBD2 TRBV15 TGTGCCACCAGCAGGGGGACTAACTCGCAGTATTTT CATSRGTNSQYF
TRBJ2-5 few NA TRBV5-1 TGCGCCAGCAGCCCAAAAGGAGAGACCCAGTACTTC CASSPKGETQYF
TRBJ2-7 few NA TRBV7-2 TGTGCCAGCTCTGCGATAGTAGGCGAGCAGTACTTC CASSAIVGEQYF
TRBJ2-5 many NA TRBV3-1 TGTGCCAGCAGACCAACCTCGGGTCGTCAAGAGACCCAGTACTTC CASRPTSGRQETQYF
TRBJ1-5 many NA TRBV5-6 TGTGCCAGCAGCTTGTGGGGGGGTTATCAGCCCCAGCATTTT CASSLWGGYQPQHF
TRBJ2-3 many TRBD2 TRBV20-1 TGCAGTGCTAGAGATCCTTTCGGGGGGACCCCAGATACGCAGTATTTT CSARDPFGGTPDTQYF
TRBJ2-4 many NA TRBV2 TGTGCCAGCAGCCCGGGTGGGGCGAAAAACATTCAGTACTTC CASSPGGAKNIQYF
TRBJ2-7 NA NA TRBV18 TGTGCCAGCTCACCCCAGGGGGGGGAATCCTACGAGCAGTACTTC CASSPQGGESYEQYF
TRBJ2-4 few NA TRBV7-2 TGTGCCAGCAGCCCATCCCTTAGGACCCTCGGCATTCAGTACTTC CASSPSLRTLGIQYF
TRBJ2-1 many TRBD1 TRBV24-1 TGTGCCACCAGTGACACAAAAAGGGGGCTCTTGGATGAGCAGTTCTTC CATSDTKRGLLDEQFF
TRBJ2-1 few TRBD2 TRBV6-2/TRBV6-3 TGTGCCAGCAGTTCCTCCGCGACTAGCGGGAGCATGGATGAGCAGTTCTTC CASSSSATSGSMDEQFF
TRBJ1-1 many NA TRBV6-2/TRBV6-3 TGTGCCAGCAGTTACCTGGGACGGAACACTGAAGCTTTCTTT CASSYLGRNTEAFF
TRBJ2-5 many TRBD2 TRBV15 TGTGCCACCAGCAGAGATCGGACTAGCGGTCAAGAGACCCAGTACTTC CATSRDRTSGQETQYF
TRBJ2-5 many NA TRBV20-1 TGCAGTGCTAGTTCCGGGTCGCAAGAGACCCAGTACTTC CSASSGSQETQYF
TRBJ2-5 many NA TRBV5-8 TGTGCCAGCAGCTTGCCTGGGGGAGGAGAGACCCAGTACTTC CASSLPGGGETQYF
TRBJ2-3 many TRBD2 TRBV7-6 TGTGCCAGCAGCCCCCCTCAGCTAGCGGGCAGCACAGATACGCAGTATTTT CASSPPQLAGSTDTQYF